These 21 T cell receptor beta chains originate from one sample sequenced in a study of control samples from healthy donors and cancer patients. Data came from immunoSEQ multiplex PCR; TCRdb stores just in-frame clones and leaves some out. The data show about 270,000 clones, about 80% seen once. The sequenced sample was PBMCs. The origin of the receptors is a woman in her sixties or seventies with lung cancer.

The genes are TRBV7-2 and TRBJ1-2; TRBD1 is a possible D gene (5 bases). Trimming pared 2 bases from V and 3 bases from J, leaving 7 bases between. The CDR3 loop spans 13 amino acids. Germline CDR1 SGHTA, CDR2 FQGNSA. This chain's CDR3 is CASSLTTDYGYTF. DNA for the CDR3: TGTGCCAGCAGCTTAACGACAGACTATGGCTACACCTTC.

For this clone: This sample also contains other DNA sequences that code for the same CDR3. This rearrangement joins TRBV5-1 to TRBJ1-1; D call uncertain. Trimming took off 0 bases at V and 0 bases at J, with 3 bases between the two ends. CDR1 is SGHRS, CDR2 YFSETQ, per germline. This CDR3 contains 13 residues. CDR3 sequence: CASSLGVNTEAFF. CDR3 sequence (DNA): TGCGCCAGCAGCTTGGGAGTGAACACTGAAGCTTTCTTT.

The rearrangement links TRBV10-3 to TRBJ1-3; unclear D gene. The CDR3 contains 14 residues. The germline V and J ends were trimmed by 3 bases and 2 bases, with 8 bases remaining between them. Germline assignment: CDR1 ENHRY and CDR2 SYGVKD. The chain's CDR3 is CAISDVIPGNTIYF. The CDR3 DNA reads TGTGCCATCAGTGATGTTATACCTGGAAACACCATATATTTT.

The chain couples TRBV5-1 to TRBJ1-3, with D hard to call. The length of the CDR3 is 15 residues. V was clipped by 5 bases and J by 0 bases, with 12 bases between them. Germline V gene sequence: CDR1 SGHRS, CDR2 YFSETQ. CDR3: CASSSSGVSGNTIYF. CDR3 DNA sequence: TGCGCCAGCAGTTCTTCCGGTGTCTCTGGAAACACCATATATTTT.

The chain has TRBV5-5 and TRBJ2-4, with TRBD2 matching 10 bases. Losses at the gene ends were 4 bases for V and 5 bases for J; bases not matched to a gene: 3. This CDR3 comprises 14 residues. Germline loops: CDR1 SGHKS, CDR2 YYEKEE (reference sequence). Here the CDR3 DNA reads TGTGCCAGCAGCCTCACTAGCGGGGAAAACATTCAGTACTTC. This translates into CASSLTSGENIQYF. The whole variable domain, filled in from reference TRBV5-5 and TRBJ2-4, reads DAGVTQSPTHLIKTRGQQVTLRCSPISGHKSVSWYQQVLGQGPQFIFQYYEKEERGRGNFPDRFSARQFPNYSSELNVNALLLGDSALYLCASSLTSGENIQYFGAGTRLSVL.

CDR3 residues: CASSPVVRGDTQYF. CDR3 coding DNA: TGTGCCAGCAGCCCCGTGGTTAGAGGAGATACGCAGTATTTT. V gene TRBV3-1 (or the pseudogene TRBV3-2) combines with J gene TRBJ2-3; D uncertain. CDR3 length equals 14 residues. The germline gives CDR1 LGHDT, CDR2 YNNKEL (reference sequence). V was trimmed by 4 bases and J by 5 bases, leaving 13 bases between them.

The J gene is TRBJ2-7, the V gene TRBV2; D may be TRBD2 (6 bases). The CDR3 contains 14 residues. Trimming cost V 7 bases and J 6 bases, with 19 bases left between them. Germline assignment: CDR1 SNHLY and CDR2 FYNNEI. CDR3 sequence reads: CASTVGGSRLEQYF. CDR3 nucleotides: TGTGCCAGCACCGTCGGGGGTAGTCGTCTCGAGCAGTACTTC.

This chain connects TRBV5-4 to TRBJ2-2; D is possibly TRBD2 (5 bases). V gave up 5 bases and J gave up 5 bases, with 13 bases separating them. There are 14 residues in the CDR3. Germline V gene sequence: CDR1 SGHNT, CDR2 YYREEE (reference sequence). The CDR3 DNA reads as TGTGCCAGCAGGGTGATGGGAGAGACCGGGGAGCTGTTTTTT. It codes for CASRVMGETGELFF.

CDR3 protein: CASSLGSGTYNEQFF. CDR3 bases: TGTGCCAGCAGCTTAGGTAGCGGGACATACAATGAGCAGTTCTTC. This sequence joins TRBV7-7 and TRBJ2-1; the match to TRBD2 covers 8 bases. Germline V gene lookup returns CDR1 SSHAT and CDR2 FNYEAQ (reference sequence). CDR3 length: 15 amino acids. J was trimmed by 4 bases and V by 1 base; bases with no gene match: 3.

V usage is TRBV20-1 and J usage is TRBJ2-1, with D uncertain. V was clipped by 3 bases and J by 4 bases, with 4 bases between them. The germline V gene has CDR1 DFQATT and CDR2 SNEGSKA (reference sequence). The CDR3 has 11 residues. In nucleotides, the CDR3 is TGCAGTGCTAGGGATTACAATGAGCAGTTCTTC. This sequence encodes CSARDYNEQFF.

The chain combines TRBV5-1 with TRBJ2-7; D is uncertain. The germline CDR1 and CDR2 sequences are SGHRS and YFSETQ. The CDR3 runs to 16 residues. Trimming removed 0 bases at V and 5 bases at J, with 18 bases between. The CDR3, as DNA: TGCGCCAGCAGCTTGGGTCAAGACCGGGTTTTGGACGAGCAGTACTTC. This codes for CASSLGQDRVLDEQYF.

This chain joins TRBV6-5 and TRBJ2-1, with D maybe TRBD1 (5 bases). Deletions cut 5 bases from V and 4 bases from J, with 12 bases between. The CDR3 is made up of 14 amino acids. The germline CDR1 and CDR2 sequences are MNHEY and SVGAGI. The CDR3 sequence: CASSRTQGYNEQFF. The CDR3 DNA sequence: TGTGCCAGCAGTCGAACCCAGGGTTACAATGAGCAGTTCTTC.

This sequence joins TRBV19 and TRBJ1-2; D perhaps matches TRBD1 (5 bases). The germline gives CDR1 LNHDA, CDR2 SQIVND (reference sequence). Trimming left V 6 bases short and J 4 bases short, with 18 bases between. There are 15 residues in the CDR3. This CDR3 is CASRRAGTKGYGYTF. The CDR3, as DNA: TGTGCCAGTAGGAGAGCCGGGACTAAAGGCTATGGCTACACCTTC.

The rearrangement joins TRBV18 to TRBJ2-2, with 10 positions matching TRBD1. This CDR3 has 14 amino acids. V was clipped by 4 bases and J by 7 bases; unmatched bases: 3. Germline-derived CDR1 and CDR2 are KGHSH and LQKENI. The CDR3 region is CASSRQGAGGELFF. CDR3 DNA: TGTGCCAGCTCACGACAGGGGGCCGGCGGGGAGCTGTTTTTT. Complete variable domain (other parts from reference TRBV18 and TRBJ2-2): NAGVMQNPRHLVRRRGQEARLRCSPMKGHSHVYWYRQLPEEGLKFMVYLQKENIIDESGMPKERFSAEFPKEGPSILRIQQVVRGDSAAYFCASSRQGAGGELFFGEGSRLTVL.

This clone has a handful of counts. J is TRBJ1-2 and V is TRBV5-1; D is ambiguous. Germline values: CDR1 SGHRS, CDR2 YFSETQ. The CDR3 loop spans 14 amino acids. The V gene lost 2 bases and the J gene lost 0 bases, with 8 bases spanning the gap. CDR3 sequence reads: CASSLSDTNYGYTF. The CDR3 DNA reads TGCGCCAGCAGCTTAAGCGATACTAACTATGGCTACACCTTC.

A word on this clone: A junction end diverges from the germline sequence, so it may reflect a read error. The V call is TRBV7-7, the J call TRBJ2-7, with a weak D call TRBD1 (6 bases). CDR3 length: 16 residues. CDR1 SSHAT and CDR2 FNYEAQ come from the germline V gene (reference sequence). CDR3 in amino acids: CASSLAVGTGTDEQYF. As DNA, the CDR3 is TGTGCTAGCAGCTTAGCAGTCGGAACAGGGACCGACGAGCAGTACTTC.

The chain combines TRBV6-6 with TRBJ1-2; no clear D gene. Between the trimmed V and J ends, which lost 8 bases and 4 bases, there was a span of 8 bases. The CDR3 runs to 11 residues. From germline, CDR1 is MNHNY and CDR2 SVGAGI (reference sequence). CDR3 protein: CASSISYGYTF. The CDR3 DNA reads as TGTGCCAGCTCAATCTCCTATGGCTACACCTTC.

The chain employs TRBV2 and TRBJ2-7; the match to TRBD2 covers 11 bases. Germline CDR1 is SNHLY and CDR2 is FYNNEI. The CDR3 runs to 15 residues. V shed 0 bases, J shed 4 bases, and the junction held 2 bases outside the gene matches. The CDR3, as DNA: TGTGCCAGCAGTGAAGCGGGGACTAGCGGTTACGAGCAGTACTTC. Translating it yields CASSEAGTSGYEQYF.

This chain uses TRBV6-5 with TRBJ2-5; no reliable D call. The CDR3 extends over 15 amino acids. V lost 0 bases and J lost 5, with 13 bases in between. The germline V gene has CDR1 MNHEY and CDR2 SVGAGI. CDR3 sequence: CASSYSVRRGETQYF. The CDR3 region has the DNA TGTGCCAGCAGTTACTCGGTCAGGCGTGGTGAGACCCAGTACTTC.

V and J are TRBV9 and TRBJ2-3; unclear D gene. Per germline, CDR1 SGDLS and CDR2 YYNGEE. This CDR3 has 13 residues. V was trimmed by 1 base and J by 4 bases, leaving 7 bases between them. CDR3 region: CASSVMGPDTQYF. The CDR3 coding sequence is TGTGCCAGCAGCGTAATGGGTCCAGATACGCAGTATTTT. Full variable domain (rest looked up from reference TRBV9 and TRBJ2-3): DSGVTQTPKHLITATGQRVTLRCSPRSGDLSVYWYQQSLDQGLQFLIQYYNGEERAKGNILERFSAQQFPDLHSELNLSSLELGDSALYFCASSVMGPDTQYFGPGTRLTVL.

V usage is TRBV7-2 and J usage is TRBJ2-5; weak D call: TRBD1 (6 bases). V shed 6 bases and J shed 1 base, with 15 bases lying between them. CDR1 and CDR2 (germline): SGHTA, FQGNSA. This CDR3 is built from 15 residues. The CDR3 sequence is CASRPGRGPQETQYF. As DNA, the CDR3 is TGTGCCAGCAGACCAGGCAGGGGCCCCCAAGAGACCCAGTACTTC.